A single sample is the source of the 17 T cell receptor beta chains below, sequenced in a study of shared clonotypes between healthy human individuals. Generated by immunoSEQ multiplex PCR, the TCRdb table keeps only in-frame clones and is missing some. The table lists approximately 2.5 million clones, roughly 93% of them singletons. Sequencing was performed on naive CD4+ T cells from PBMCs. The subset denotes: CD45RA+ positively selected. Source of these receptors: a man younger than 35 in good health. Some clones in this sample may be carry-over from other donors' samples.

The rearrangement uses TRBV7-8 and TRBJ2-5; 12 nucleotides align to TRBD2. The germline V gene encodes CDR1 SGHVS and CDR2 FQNEAQ. This CDR3 contains 15 residues. V lost 7 bases to trimming and J lost 7 bases; unmatched junction nucleotides: 10. DNA for the CDR3: TGTGCCAGCATCGCAGGGACTAGCGGGTCTGCGACCCAGTACTTC. Protein: CASIAGTSGSATQYF.

The chain recombines TRBV7-9 with TRBJ1-2; perhaps TRBD1 as D (5 bases). V gave up 5 bases and J gave up 7 bases, with 14 bases separating them. The CDR3 extends over 13 amino acids. Germline CDR1 reads SEHNR; CDR2 reads FQNEAQ (reference sequence). The CDR3 DNA is TGTGCCAGCAGCCCCGGGGGGGGACGTGGCTACACCTTC. This encodes CASSPGGGRGYTF.

This chain connects TRBV5-4 to TRBJ2-3; 7 nucleotides agree with TRBD2. The CDR3 sequence is 17 residues long. CDR1 is SGHNT, CDR2 YYREEE, per germline (reference sequence). Trimming removed 4 bases from V and 2 bases from J; junction bases left unmatched: 13. Written as DNA, the CDR3 is TGTGCCAGCAGCCCCCTCCGGGGGGTGGATCTCACAGATACGCAGTATTTT. It translates to CASSPLRGVDLTDTQYF.

The gene calls are TRBV13 and TRBJ2-7; D remains ambiguous. Trimming pared 5 bases from V and 4 bases from J, leaving 15 bases between. The length of the CDR3 is 14 residues. Germline CDR1 is PRHDT and CDR2 is FYEKMQ (reference sequence). Written as DNA, the CDR3 is TGTGCCAGCAGCACCGCCGACACACCTTACGAGCAGTACTTC. This translates into CASSTADTPYEQYF.

The chain joins TRBV4-2 to TRBJ2-7; D is undetermined. Germline V lookup: CDR1 LGHNA, CDR2 YNFKEQ. The length of the CDR3 is 15 residues. Trimming removed 1 base at V and 3 bases at J, with 13 bases between. CDR3 bases: TGTGCCAGCAGCCAAGGACAACAAGGAAACTACGAGCAGTACTTC. It is translated as CASSQGQQGNYEQYF.

The chain uses TRBV9 and TRBJ2-3; D is uncertain. The germline V and J ends were trimmed by 2 bases and 5 bases, with 9 bases remaining between them. The CDR3 length is 13 residues. The germline V gene encodes CDR1 SGDLS and CDR2 YYNGEE. CDR3 sequence reads: CASSVGRGDTQYF. The DNA of the CDR3 is TGTGCCAGCAGCGTGGGTCGTGGAGATACGCAGTATTTT.

This chain joins TRBV28 and TRBJ2-7; D unclear. V lost 7 bases to trimming and J lost 3 bases, with 10 bases between them. CDR1 MDHEN and CDR2 SYDVKM come from the germline V gene. This CDR3 is 12 amino acids long. CDR3 nucleotides: TGTGCCAGCACCTCCCTCCACTACGAGCAGTACTTC. This translates into CASTSLHYEQYF.

V is TRBV2 and J is TRBJ1-1; D not certain. Deletions cut 4 bases from V and 5 bases from J, with 11 bases between. The CDR3 consists of 13 residues. Germline CDR1 and CDR2: SNHLY and FYNNEI. The CDR3 bases are TGTGCCAGCAGTGCGGCGCCCGAGACTGAAGCTTTCTTT. As protein: CASSAAPETEAFF. Together with reference TRBV2 and TRBJ1-1, the CDR3 gives the full variable domain: EPEVTQTPSHQVTQMGQEVILRCVPISNHLYFYWYRQILGQKVEFLVSFYNNEISEKSEIFDDQFSVERPDGSNFTLKIRSTKLEDSAMYFCASSAAPETEAFFGQGTRLTVV.

The CDR3 sequence is CASREGTLEAFF. DNA for the CDR3: TGTGCCAGCAGGGAAGGGACACTTGAAGCTTTCTTT. The V gene is TRBV28, the J gene TRBJ1-1; tentative D call: TRBD1 (6 bases). The V and J ends lost 6 bases and 7 bases respectively, with 12 bases between them. Germline assignment: CDR1 MDHEN and CDR2 SYDVKM. The CDR3 runs to 12 residues.

The chain recombines TRBV2 with TRBJ1-5; D unresolved. Germline values: CDR1 SNHLY, CDR2 FYNNEI. Trimming removed 6 bases from V and 4 bases from J, with 10 bases in between. This CDR3 comprises 13 residues. The CDR3 nucleotides are TGTGCCAGCAGAGGGCAACTTAATCAGCCCCAGCATTTT. Protein: CASRGQLNQPQHF.

The chain recombines TRBV2 with TRBJ1-3, with 9 bases lining up with TRBD1. Germline values: CDR1 SNHLY, CDR2 FYNNEI. J was trimmed by 4 bases and V by 8 bases; bases with no gene match: 9. CDR3 size: 15 residues. This CDR3 reads CASGEEGQGGNTIYF. The DNA of the CDR3 is TGTGCCAGCGGAGAGGAGGGACAGGGAGGAAACACCATATATTTT.

The chain carries TRBV5-1 and TRBJ2-1; possibly TRBD2 for D (7 bases). V was trimmed by 7 bases and J by 5 bases, leaving 16 bases between them. The V gene's germline CDR1 is SGHRS and CDR2 YFSETQ. CDR3 length equals 14 residues. In DNA form, the CDR3 reads TGCGCCAGCTTGAAGGGGGAGGGGAACAATGAGCAGTTCTTC. It specifies CASLKGEGNNEQFF. Together with reference TRBV5-1 and TRBJ2-1, the CDR3 gives the full variable domain: KAGVTQTPRYLIKTRGQQVTLSCSPISGHRSVSWYQQTPGQGLQFLFEYFSETQRNKGNFPGRFSGRQFSNSRSEMNVSTLELGDSALYLCASLKGEGNNEQFFGPGTRLTVL.

The rearrangement uses TRBV19 and TRBJ2-4; D possibly matches TRBD1 or TRBD2 (7 bases each). Germline V lookup: CDR1 LNHDA, CDR2 SQIVND (reference sequence). V was shortened by 5 bases and J by 8 bases, with 19 bases between the two germline ends. The CDR3 is 15 amino acids. The CDR3 loop is CASSPGGGRGDIQYF. CDR3 coding DNA: TGTGCCAGTAGTCCAGGAGGGGGCCGGGGGGACATTCAGTACTTC.

The V call is TRBV11-3, the J call TRBJ2-7; the match to TRBD2 covers 9 bases. With V trimmed by 5 bases and J by 5 bases, 7 bases remained unmatched. The germline V gene has CDR1 SGHNT and CDR2 YENEEA. There are 14 residues in the CDR3. This chain's CDR3 is CASSPQGTSHEQYF. In DNA form, the CDR3 reads TGTGCCAGCAGCCCGCAAGGGACTAGCCACGAGCAGTACTTC.

The genes are TRBV5-5 and TRBJ1-1; TRBD1 is a possible D gene (5 bases). This CDR3 contains 14 residues. Germline CDR1 is SGHKS and CDR2 is YYEKEE (reference sequence). The V and J ends lost 5 bases and 0 bases respectively, with 11 bases between them. CDR3 region: CASRSGLMNTEAFF. CDR3 nucleotide sequence: TGTGCCAGCAGATCGGGACTCATGAACACTGAAGCTTTCTTT.

About this clone itself: Additional DNA sequences in this sample encode the identical CDR3. J is TRBJ1-2 and V is TRBV7-9; D gene unclear. The germline V gene has CDR1 SEHNR and CDR2 FQNEAQ (reference sequence). The CDR3 length is 12 residues. The ends were cut back, 8 bases at V and 4 bases at J, with 11 bases in the middle. CDR3 sequence (DNA): TGTGCCAGCTCCTTGGAGGGCTATGGCTACACCTTC. Amino acids: CASSLEGYGYTF.

The chain combines TRBV6-6 with TRBJ2-7, with D uncertain. The CDR3 extends over 11 amino acids. The V end was cut by 2 bases, the J end by 5 bases, with 4 bases between. Germline-derived CDR1 and CDR2 are MNHNY and SVGAGI (reference sequence). Here the CDR3 reads CASSYRHEQYF. The CDR3, as DNA: TGTGCCAGCAGTTACAGACACGAGCAGTACTTC.